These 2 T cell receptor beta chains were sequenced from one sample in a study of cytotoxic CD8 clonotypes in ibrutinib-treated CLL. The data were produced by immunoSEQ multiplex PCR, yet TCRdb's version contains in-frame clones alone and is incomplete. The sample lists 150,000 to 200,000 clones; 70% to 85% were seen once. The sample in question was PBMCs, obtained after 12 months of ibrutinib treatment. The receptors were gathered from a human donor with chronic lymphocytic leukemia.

The CDR3 DNA reads TGTGCCAGCAGAGCAGGGTTCGGCTACACCTTC. Its protein product is CASRAGFGYTF. The V and J genes are TRBV6-1 and TRBJ1-2, with D maybe TRBD1 (5 bases). This CDR3 comprises 11 residues. The germline V and J ends were trimmed by 6 bases and 8 bases, with 10 bases remaining between them. CDR1 and CDR2 (germline): MNHNS, SASEGT.

CDR3 sequence: CASGDVGSYQPQHF. As DNA, the CDR3 is TGTGCCAGCGGGGACGTGGGGAGCTATCAGCCCCAGCATTTT. V gene TRBV19 combines with J gene TRBJ1-5, with D possibly TRBD1 on 5 matching bases. Germline CDR1 is LNHDA and CDR2 is SQIVND (reference sequence). Trimming took off 9 bases at V and 5 bases at J, with 17 bases between the two ends. The CDR3 extends over 14 amino acids.